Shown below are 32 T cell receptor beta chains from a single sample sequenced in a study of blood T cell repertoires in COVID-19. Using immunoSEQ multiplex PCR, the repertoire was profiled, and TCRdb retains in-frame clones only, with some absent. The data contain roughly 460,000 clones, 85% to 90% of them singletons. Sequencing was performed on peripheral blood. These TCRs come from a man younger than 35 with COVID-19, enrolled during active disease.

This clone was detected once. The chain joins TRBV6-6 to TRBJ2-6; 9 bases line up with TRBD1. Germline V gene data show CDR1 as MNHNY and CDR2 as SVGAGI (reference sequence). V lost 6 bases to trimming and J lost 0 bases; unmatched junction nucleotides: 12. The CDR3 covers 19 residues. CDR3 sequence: CASSRTFGTGPSGANVLTF. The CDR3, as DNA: TGTGCCAGCAGCCGAACGTTTGGGACAGGGCCCTCTGGGGCCAACGTCCTGACTTTC.

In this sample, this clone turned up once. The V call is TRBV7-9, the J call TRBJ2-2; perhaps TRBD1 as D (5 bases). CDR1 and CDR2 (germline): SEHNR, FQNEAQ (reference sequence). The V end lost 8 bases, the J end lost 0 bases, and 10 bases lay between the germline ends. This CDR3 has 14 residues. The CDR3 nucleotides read TGTGCCAGCGAAGGGGCAACGAACACCGGGGAGCTGTTTTTT. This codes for CASEGATNTGELFF.

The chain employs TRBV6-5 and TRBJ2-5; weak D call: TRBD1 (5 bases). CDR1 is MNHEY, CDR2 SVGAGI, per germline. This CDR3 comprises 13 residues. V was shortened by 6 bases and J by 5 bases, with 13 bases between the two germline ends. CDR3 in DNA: TGTGCCAGCAGAGCGACAGCGCCGGAGACCCAGTACTTC. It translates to CASRATAPETQYF.

CDR3 bases: TGCGCCAGCAGCCTCCGAGGCGGCGATGAGCAGTTCTTC. This translates into CASSLRGGDEQFF. The chain employs TRBV4-1 and TRBJ2-1, with no clear D. This CDR3 has 13 residues. Trimming removed 4 bases from V and 8 bases from J, with 12 bases in between. Germline V CDR1 and CDR2: MGHRA, YSYEKL.

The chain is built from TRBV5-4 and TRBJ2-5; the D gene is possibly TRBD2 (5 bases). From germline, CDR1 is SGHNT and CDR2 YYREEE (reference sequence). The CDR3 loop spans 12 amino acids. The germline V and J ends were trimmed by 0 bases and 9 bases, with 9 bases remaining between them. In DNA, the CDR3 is TGTGCCAGCAGCTTGGACGGACTCGCCCAGTACTTC. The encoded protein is CASSLDGLAQYF.

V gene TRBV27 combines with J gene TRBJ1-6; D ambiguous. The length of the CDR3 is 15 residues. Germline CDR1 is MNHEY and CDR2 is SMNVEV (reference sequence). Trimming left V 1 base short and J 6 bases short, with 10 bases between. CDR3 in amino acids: CASSLLVSANSPLHF. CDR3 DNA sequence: TGTGCCAGCAGTTTATTAGTCTCTGCTAATTCACCCCTCCACTTT.

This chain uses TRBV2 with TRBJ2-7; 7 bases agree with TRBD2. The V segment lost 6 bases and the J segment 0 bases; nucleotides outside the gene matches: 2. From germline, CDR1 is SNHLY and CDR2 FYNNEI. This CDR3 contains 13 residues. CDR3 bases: TGTGCCAGCAGGGGGGGGACCTCCTACGAGCAGTACTTC. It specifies CASRGGTSYEQYF.

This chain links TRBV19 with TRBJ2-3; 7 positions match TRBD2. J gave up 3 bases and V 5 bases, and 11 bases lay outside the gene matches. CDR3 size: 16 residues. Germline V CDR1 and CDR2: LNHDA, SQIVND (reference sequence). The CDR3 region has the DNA TGTGCCAGTAGTCTCGGGCTAGCGGAGTTTACAGATACGCAGTATTTT. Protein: CASSLGLAEFTDTQYF.

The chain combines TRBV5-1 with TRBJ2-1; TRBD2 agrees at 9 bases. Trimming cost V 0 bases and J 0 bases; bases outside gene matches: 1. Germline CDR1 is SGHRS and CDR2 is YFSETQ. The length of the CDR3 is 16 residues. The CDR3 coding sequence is TGCGCCAGCAGCTTGGTTAGCGGGAGCTCCTACAATGAGCAGTTCTTC. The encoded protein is CASSLVSGSSYNEQFF.

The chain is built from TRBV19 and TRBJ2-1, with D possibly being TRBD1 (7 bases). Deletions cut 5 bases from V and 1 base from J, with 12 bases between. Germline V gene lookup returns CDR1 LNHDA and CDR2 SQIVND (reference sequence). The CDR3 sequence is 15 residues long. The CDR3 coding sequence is TGTGCCAGTAGTCCGACAGGGAGGTCCTACAATGAGCAGTTCTTC. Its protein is CASSPTGRSYNEQFF.

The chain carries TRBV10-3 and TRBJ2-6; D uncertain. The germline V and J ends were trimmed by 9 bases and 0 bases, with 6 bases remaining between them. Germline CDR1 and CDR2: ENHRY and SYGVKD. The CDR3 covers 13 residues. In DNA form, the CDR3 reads TGTGCCATAACACCCTCTGGGGCCAACGTCCTGACTTTC. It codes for CAITPSGANVLTF.

The CDR3 here is CASSQGRTGSYEQYF. The CDR3 DNA reads TGTGCCAGCAGCCAAGGCAGGACAGGGTCCTACGAGCAGTACTTC. The genes are TRBV14 and TRBJ2-7, with 8 bases that match TRBD1. CDR1 and CDR2 (germline): SGHDN, FVKESK. The CDR3 has 15 residues. Trimming at V came to 1 base and at J to 1 base, leaving 3 bases not matched to a gene.

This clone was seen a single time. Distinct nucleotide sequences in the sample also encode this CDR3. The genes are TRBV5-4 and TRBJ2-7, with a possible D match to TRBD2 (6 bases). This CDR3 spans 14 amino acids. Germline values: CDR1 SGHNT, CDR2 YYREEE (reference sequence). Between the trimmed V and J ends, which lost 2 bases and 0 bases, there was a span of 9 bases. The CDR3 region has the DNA TGTGCCAGCAGCTTTAGCGGCAGCTCCTACGAGCAGTACTTC. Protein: CASSFSGSSYEQYF.

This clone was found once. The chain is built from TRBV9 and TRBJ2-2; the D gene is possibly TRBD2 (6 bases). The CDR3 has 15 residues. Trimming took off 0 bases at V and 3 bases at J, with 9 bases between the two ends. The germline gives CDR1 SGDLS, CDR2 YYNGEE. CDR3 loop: CASSVETRHTGELFF. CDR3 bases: TGTGCCAGCAGCGTAGAGACTAGACACACCGGGGAGCTGTTTTTT.

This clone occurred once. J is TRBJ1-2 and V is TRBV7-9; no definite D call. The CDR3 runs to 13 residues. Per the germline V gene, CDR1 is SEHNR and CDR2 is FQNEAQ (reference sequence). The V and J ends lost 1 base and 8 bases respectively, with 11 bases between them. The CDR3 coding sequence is TGTGCCAGCAGCTTAGACACCCCACACGGCTACACCTTC. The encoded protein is CASSLDTPHGYTF.

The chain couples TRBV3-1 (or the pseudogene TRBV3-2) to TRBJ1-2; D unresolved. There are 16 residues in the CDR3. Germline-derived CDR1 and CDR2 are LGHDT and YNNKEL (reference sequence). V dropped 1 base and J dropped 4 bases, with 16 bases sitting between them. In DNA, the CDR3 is TGTGCCAGCAGCCAAGGGCAGACTCATTCTCTCTATGGCTACACCTTC. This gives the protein CASSQGQTHSLYGYTF.

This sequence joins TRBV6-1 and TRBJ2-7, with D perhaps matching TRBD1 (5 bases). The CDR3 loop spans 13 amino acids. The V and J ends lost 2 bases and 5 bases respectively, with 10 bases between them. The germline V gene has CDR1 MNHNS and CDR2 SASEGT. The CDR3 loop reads CASSERRGHEQYF. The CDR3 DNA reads TGTGCCAGCAGTGAACGTAGGGGCCACGAGCAGTACTTC.

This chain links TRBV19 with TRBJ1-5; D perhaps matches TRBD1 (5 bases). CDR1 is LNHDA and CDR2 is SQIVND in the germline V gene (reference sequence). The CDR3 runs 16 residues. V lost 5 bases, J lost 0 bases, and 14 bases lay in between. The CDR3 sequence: CASSGPPGVSNQPQHF. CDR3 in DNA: TGTGCCAGTAGTGGACCCCCGGGGGTTAGCAATCAGCCCCAGCATTTT.

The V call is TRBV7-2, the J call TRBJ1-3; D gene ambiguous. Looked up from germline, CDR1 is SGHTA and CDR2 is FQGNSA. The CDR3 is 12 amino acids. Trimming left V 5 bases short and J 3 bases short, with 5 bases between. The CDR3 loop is CASSRFGNTIYF. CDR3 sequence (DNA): TGTGCCAGCAGCCGTTTTGGAAACACCATATATTTT.

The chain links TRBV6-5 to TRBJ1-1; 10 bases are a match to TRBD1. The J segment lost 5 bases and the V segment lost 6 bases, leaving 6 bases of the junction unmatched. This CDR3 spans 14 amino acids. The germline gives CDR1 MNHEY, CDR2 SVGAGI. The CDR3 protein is CASRNRDRGTEAFF. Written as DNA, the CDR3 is TGTGCCAGCAGGAACCGGGACAGGGGAACTGAAGCTTTCTTT.

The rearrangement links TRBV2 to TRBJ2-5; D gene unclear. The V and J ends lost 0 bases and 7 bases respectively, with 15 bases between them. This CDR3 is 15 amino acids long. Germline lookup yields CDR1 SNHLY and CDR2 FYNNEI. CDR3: CASSEALRLGRTQYF. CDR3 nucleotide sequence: TGTGCCAGCAGTGAAGCGCTGAGGTTAGGAAGGACCCAGTACTTC.

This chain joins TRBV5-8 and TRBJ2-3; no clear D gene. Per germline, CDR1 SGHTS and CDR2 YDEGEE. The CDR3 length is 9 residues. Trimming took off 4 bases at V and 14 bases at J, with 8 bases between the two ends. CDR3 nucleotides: TGTGCCAGCAGCACCCTACCGTATTTT. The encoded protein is CASSTLPYF.

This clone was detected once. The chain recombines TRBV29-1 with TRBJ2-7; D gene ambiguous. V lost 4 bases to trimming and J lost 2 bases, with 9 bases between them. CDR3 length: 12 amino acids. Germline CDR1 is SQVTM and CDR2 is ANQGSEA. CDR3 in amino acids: CSVADLTYEQYF. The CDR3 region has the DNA TGCAGCGTTGCAGACCTTACCTACGAGCAGTACTTC.

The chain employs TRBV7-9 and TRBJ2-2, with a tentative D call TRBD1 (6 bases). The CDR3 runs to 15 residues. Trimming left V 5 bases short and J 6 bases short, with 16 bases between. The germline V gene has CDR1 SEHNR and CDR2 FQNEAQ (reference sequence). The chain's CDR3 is CASSHRTAQAGELFF. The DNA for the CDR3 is TGTGCCAGCAGCCACCGGACAGCCCAGGCCGGGGAGCTGTTTTTT.

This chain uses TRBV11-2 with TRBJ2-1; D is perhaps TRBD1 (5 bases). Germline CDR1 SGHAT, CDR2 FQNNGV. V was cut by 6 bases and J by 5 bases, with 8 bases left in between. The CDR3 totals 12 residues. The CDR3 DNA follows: TGTGCCAGCAGTTCAGGGAACAATGAGCAGTTCTTC. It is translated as CASSSGNNEQFF.

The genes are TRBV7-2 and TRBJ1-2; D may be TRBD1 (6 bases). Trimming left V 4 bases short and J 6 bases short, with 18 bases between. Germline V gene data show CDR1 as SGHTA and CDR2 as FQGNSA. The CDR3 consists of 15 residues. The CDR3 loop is CASSSKLGGFDGYTF. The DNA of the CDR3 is TGTGCCAGCAGCTCGAAACTAGGGGGATTCGATGGCTACACCTTC.

The CDR3 DNA reads as TGTGCCAGCGAAACCCCAGGGGGCTGGGGGGCTTTCTTT. Encoded protein: CASETPGGWGAFF. J is TRBJ1-1 and V is TRBV28; 8 nucleotides match TRBD1. Germline V gene lookup returns CDR1 MDHEN and CDR2 SYDVKM. Trimming removed 8 bases from V and 11 bases from J; junction bases left unmatched: 13. CDR3 length: 13 residues.

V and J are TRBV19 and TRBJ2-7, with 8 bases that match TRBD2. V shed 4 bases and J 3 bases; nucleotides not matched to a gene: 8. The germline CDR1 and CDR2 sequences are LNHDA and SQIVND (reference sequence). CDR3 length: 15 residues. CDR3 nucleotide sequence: TGTGCCAGTAGTACCGCGGGAGGTTGGAGCTACGAGCAGTACTTC. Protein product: CASSTAGGWSYEQYF.

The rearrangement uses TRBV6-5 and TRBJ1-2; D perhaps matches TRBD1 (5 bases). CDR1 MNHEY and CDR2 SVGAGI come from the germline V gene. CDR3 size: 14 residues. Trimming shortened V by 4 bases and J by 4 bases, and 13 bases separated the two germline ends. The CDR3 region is CASSSLQATYGYTF. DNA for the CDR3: TGTGCCAGCAGTTCCCTACAGGCTACCTATGGCTACACCTTC.

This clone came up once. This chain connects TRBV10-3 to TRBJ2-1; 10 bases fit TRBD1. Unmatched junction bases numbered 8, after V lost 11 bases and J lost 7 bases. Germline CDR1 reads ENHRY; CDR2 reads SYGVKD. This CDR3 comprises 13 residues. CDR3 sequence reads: CASTGTGVNEQFF. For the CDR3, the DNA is TGTGCCTCAACCGGGACAGGGGTTAATGAGCAGTTCTTC.

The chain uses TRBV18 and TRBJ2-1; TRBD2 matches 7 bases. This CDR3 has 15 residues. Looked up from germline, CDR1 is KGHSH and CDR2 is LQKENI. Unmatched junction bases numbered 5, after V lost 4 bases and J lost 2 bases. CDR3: CASSHGGLTYNEQFF. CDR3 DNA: TGTGCCAGCTCACACGGGGGGTTGACCTACAATGAGCAGTTCTTC.

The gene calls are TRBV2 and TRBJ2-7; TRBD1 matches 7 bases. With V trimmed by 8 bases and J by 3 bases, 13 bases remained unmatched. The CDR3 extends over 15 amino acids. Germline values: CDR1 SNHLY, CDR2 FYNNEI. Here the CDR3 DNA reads TGTGCCAGCGACGGTAGGGACAGCTCAAGCTACGAGCAGTACTTC. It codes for CASDGRDSSSYEQYF. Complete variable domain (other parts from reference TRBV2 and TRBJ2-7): EPEVTQTPSHQVTQMGQEVILRCVPISNHLYFYWYRQILGQKVEFLVSFYNNEISEKSEIFDDQFSVERPDGSNFTLKIRSTKLEDSAMYFCASDGRDSSSYEQYFGPGTRLTVT.